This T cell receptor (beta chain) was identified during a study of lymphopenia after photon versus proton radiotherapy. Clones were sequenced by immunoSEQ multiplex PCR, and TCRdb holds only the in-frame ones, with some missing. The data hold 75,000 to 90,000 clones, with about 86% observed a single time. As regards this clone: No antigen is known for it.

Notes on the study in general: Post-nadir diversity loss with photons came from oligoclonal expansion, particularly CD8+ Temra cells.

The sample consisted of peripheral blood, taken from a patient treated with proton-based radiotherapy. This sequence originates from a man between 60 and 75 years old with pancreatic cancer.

CDR3 sequence reads: CASSPSDGFLNYGYTF. The DNA of the CDR3 is TGTGCCAGCAGCCCAAGCGACGGGTTTCTTAACTATGGCTACACCTTC. The rearrangement joins TRBV7-9 to TRBJ1-2; D unresolved. The CDR3 covers 16 residues. Germline V gene sequence: CDR1 SEHNR, CDR2 FQNEAQ (reference sequence). V dropped 5 bases and J dropped 1 base, with 17 bases sitting between them.